This T cell receptor beta chain was recorded in a study of T cell repertoires in ileal Crohn's disease. TCRB immunosequencing input was roughly 500 nanograms of biopsy DNA per sample. TCRdb's table, derived via immunoSEQ multiplex PCR, lists solely in-frame clones and lacks some. The table includes about 59,000 clones, less than 90% detected once. Germline V lookup: CDR1 MNHEY, CDR2 SMNVEV (reference sequence). V lost 5 bases, J lost 0 bases, and 8 bases lay in between. The CDR3 contains 14 residues. Time point denoted: neoterminal ileum biopsy at postoperative endoscopy, about 6 months after surgery. Study-wide points: Endoscopic recurrence occurred in every patient whose clonality exceeded 26.8%. Postoperative endoscopy occurred within one year, median about 7.5 months.

With regard to this clone: Its antigen is undetermined.

The sequenced sample consisted of ileal tissue. J is TRBJ1-5 and V is TRBV27; D is unclear. The clonotype comes from an adult with Crohn's disease. The CDR3 spells CASSPEPSNQPQHF. The CDR3 region has the DNA TGTGCCAGCAGTCCCGAGCCTAGCAATCAGCCCCAGCATTTT.